This T cell receptor (beta chain) was sequenced in a study of CD8+ T cells in alopecia areata. Study-wide context: Oral tofacitinib, 5 to 10 mg twice daily, was given in an open-label trial.

Turning to this clone: What it recognizes is unknown.

cDNA reverse transcribed from extracted RNA served as the sequencing template. Clones were read by immunoSEQ multiplex PCR, and TCRdb kept only the in-frame ones, dropping some. The sample has 250,000 to 300,000 clones; 55% to 70% are singletons. Broader study findings: There were many expanded lesional clones persisting in scalp and blood during tofacitinib.

Described treatment: oral pan-JAK inhibitor, 5-10 mg twice daily. Germline V gene data show CDR1 as SEHNR and CDR2 as FQNEAQ (reference sequence). V was pared by 2 bases and J by 2 bases, with 12 bases between. The CDR3 runs 15 residues. The chain recombines TRBV7-9 with TRBJ2-5; D not resolved. This TCR came from a human donor with alopecia areata. Sequences were derived from CD4+ T cells sorted from blood, sampled at week 24, from a patient treated with tofacitinib. CDR3 nucleotide sequence: TGTGCCAGCAGCTTACCAACACGTAAGCAAGAGACCCAGTACTTC. Residues: CASSLPTRKQETQYF. Based on the CDR3 plus reference TRBV7-9 and TRBJ2-5, the full variable domain is DTGVSQNPRHKITKRGQNVTFRCDPISEHNRLYWYRQTLGQGPEFLTYFQNEAQLEKSRLLSDRFSAERPKGSFSTLEIQRTEQGDSAMYLCASSLPTRKQETQYFGPGTRLLVL.